The next 28 T cell receptor beta chains were all read from a single sample in a study of beta chain features in type 1 diabetes. Reverse transcribing all isolated RNA meant expressed TCRB transcripts were sequenced. The protocol was immunoSEQ multiplex PCR, while the TCRdb copy is restricted to in-frame clones and leaves out a portion. The table includes around 300,000 clones, 12% to 15% detected once. Material for sequencing was central memory CD4+ T cells from blood. These receptors all stem from a man aged 25-45 years in good health.

V usage is TRBV12-5 and J usage is TRBJ1-1; unclear D gene. The length of the CDR3 is 13 residues. The germline V and J ends were trimmed by 1 base and 6 bases, with 9 bases remaining between them. The germline V gene encodes CDR1 LGHNT and CDR2 FRNRAP. CDR3 in amino acids: CASGLAGSSEAFF. DNA for the CDR3: TGTGCTAGTGGTTTGGCGGGGTCCTCTGAAGCTTTCTTT.

The chain carries TRBV4-1 and TRBJ2-7; 7 bases align to TRBD1. The CDR3 is 14 amino acids. V trimming: 3 bases; J trimming: 3 bases; junction bases outside the gene matches: 5. Germline V gene sequence: CDR1 MGHRA, CDR2 YSYEKL. CDR3 protein: CASSHIGGVYEQYF. CDR3 in DNA: TGCGCCAGCAGCCATATAGGGGGCGTCTACGAGCAGTACTTC.

In regard to this clone: A read error may account for a junction end that differs from germline. This chain joins TRBV6-5 and TRBJ2-5; 9 bases agree with TRBD1. The germline V gene has CDR1 MNHEY and CDR2 SVGAGI. The CDR3 is 14 residues long. CDR3 nucleotides: TGTGCCATCAGTGAACAGGGGGCTCAAGAGACCCAGTACTTC. Its translation is CAISEQGAQETQYF.

Points on this clone: This sequence may be a read error, since a much larger clone differs from it by one base. Other DNA sequences within the sample encode an identical CDR3. The chain joins TRBV18 to TRBJ1-3; D remains unclear. The CDR3 has 13 residues. Germline V gives CDR1 KGHSH, CDR2 LQKENI. Trimming took off 3 bases at V and 0 bases at J, with 3 bases between the two ends. In DNA, the CDR3 is TGTGCCAGCTCACCTAACTCTGGAAACACCATATATTTT. This codes for CASSPNSGNTIYF.

The chain couples TRBV7-2 to TRBJ2-3, with D tentatively TRBD1 or TRBD2 (7 bases each). V lost 5 bases and J 2 bases, leaving 20 bases between the germline ends. The germline V gene encodes CDR1 SGHTA and CDR2 FQGNSA. The CDR3 spans 17 residues. The CDR3 region has the DNA TGTGCCAGCAGCCAGGGGGGGAACACTCAGTACACAGATACGCAGTATTTT. It specifies CASSQGGNTQYTDTQYF.

The chain links TRBV27 to TRBJ1-2; a weak D match, TRBD1 (5 bases). The ends were cut back, 3 bases at V and 7 bases at J, with 12 bases in the middle. Germline-derived CDR1 and CDR2 are MNHEY and SMNVEV (reference sequence). This CDR3 comprises 13 residues. Written as DNA, the CDR3 is TGTGCCAGCAGTTTCAGGGATTTTCGTGGCTACACCTTC. Its protein product is CASSFRDFRGYTF.

This sequence joins TRBV13 and TRBJ1-1; D not resolved. The CDR3 spans 13 residues. Trimming stripped 5 bases from V and 0 bases from J, with 7 bases between. Germline CDR1 reads PRHDT; CDR2 reads FYEKMQ (reference sequence). The CDR3 loop is CASSLTLNTEAFF. The CDR3 region has the DNA TGTGCCAGCAGCCTAACCTTGAACACTGAAGCTTTCTTT.

V is TRBV5-6 and J is TRBJ1-4; D gene uncertain. The CDR3 consists of 15 residues. Trimming cost V 1 base and J 6 bases, with 13 bases left between them. Germline V CDR1 and CDR2: SGHDT, YYEEEE. CDR3 amino acids: CASSLIAVGYEKLFF. CDR3 DNA sequence: TGTGCCAGCAGCTTGATCGCGGTTGGATATGAAAAACTGTTTTTT.

J is TRBJ1-2 and V is TRBV7-9; no reliable D call. Trimming stripped 6 bases from V and 7 bases from J, with 12 bases between. The CDR3 loop spans 12 amino acids. From germline, CDR1 is SEHNR and CDR2 FQNEAQ (reference sequence). The CDR3 coding sequence is TGTGCCAGCAGGAGAAGCGGCTCTGGCTACACCTTC. It yields the protein CASRRSGSGYTF.

This clone has just a few counts. This chain uses TRBV29-1 with TRBJ2-5; D might be TRBD2 (6 bases). The J call is doubtful: the DNA matches TRBJ2-7 better. CDR3 length: 15 amino acids. Germline V gene lookup returns CDR1 SQVTM and CDR2 ANQGSEA. The CDR3 nucleotides are TGCAGCGGCCTGGAGTGGGGGGTCTCCCCAAACGAGCAGTACTTC. This codes for CSGLEWGVSPNEQYF.

This clone was counted a few times. The gene calls are TRBV29-1 and TRBJ2-1; D not certain. Per the germline V gene, CDR1 is SQVTM and CDR2 is ANQGSEA. The CDR3 covers 12 residues. V lost 4 bases, J lost 9 bases, and 13 bases lay in between. The CDR3 DNA follows: TGCAGCGTTGGGCAGCCCAGGAGTGAGCAGTTCTTC. Protein product: CSVGQPRSEQFF.

The V and J genes are TRBV7-2 and TRBJ2-5, with 15 bases aligning to TRBD2. From germline, CDR1 is SGHTA and CDR2 FQGNSA. The CDR3 runs to 16 residues. Unmatched junction bases numbered 6, after V lost 5 bases and J lost 5 bases. Here the CDR3 reads CASSPHGTSGGETQYF. The CDR3 DNA follows: TGTGCCAGCAGCCCTCACGGGACTAGCGGGGGGGAGACCCAGTACTTC.

V usage is TRBV5-4 and J usage is TRBJ2-3; TRBD2 matches at 7 bases. The CDR3 is 16 amino acids. The trim removed 4 bases at V and 1 base at J, leaving 9 bases unmatched. Per germline, CDR1 SGHNT and CDR2 YYREEE (reference sequence). The CDR3 region is CASSEISGLGTDTQYF. In nucleotides, the CDR3 is TGTGCCAGCAGCGAGATTAGCGGGCTTGGCACAGATACGCAGTATTTT.

Concerning this clone itself: Other DNA sequences in this specimen translate into the identical CDR3. The chain uses TRBV4-2 and TRBJ2-5; 9 bases are a match to TRBD1. Germline-derived CDR1 and CDR2 are LGHNA and YNFKEQ. This CDR3 has 13 residues. The trim removed 5 bases at V and 4 bases at J, leaving 2 bases unmatched. The CDR3 reads CASSTDRGETQYF. As DNA, the CDR3 is TGTGCCAGCAGCACGGACAGGGGAGAGACCCAGTACTTC.

This rearrangement joins TRBV7-2 to TRBJ2-1, with D possibly called TRBD1 or TRBD2 (5 bases each). CDR1 is SGHTA, CDR2 FQGNSA, per germline. The V end lost 4 bases, the J end lost 5 bases, and 12 bases lay between the germline ends. The CDR3 has 14 amino acids. The CDR3 nucleotides read TGTGCCAGCAGCTCATCCTCGGGACACAATGAGCAGTTCTTC. Translating gives CASSSSSGHNEQFF.

This clone has more than one count but fewer than ten. The V call is TRBV5-1, the J call TRBJ1-6, with D uncertain. The CDR3 covers 15 residues. Germline V gives CDR1 SGHRS, CDR2 YFSETQ. V was shortened by 3 bases and J by 7 bases, with 14 bases between the two germline ends. The CDR3: CASSSGTTLNSPLHF. CDR3 sequence (DNA): TGCGCCAGCAGCTCCGGAACGACCCTGAATTCACCCCTCCACTTT.

This chain connects TRBV6-5 to TRBJ2-7, with 9 nucleotides matching TRBD1. The length of the CDR3 is 15 residues. Unmatched junction bases numbered 11, after V lost 5 bases and J lost 6 bases. Germline V gene data show CDR1 as MNHEY and CDR2 as SVGAGI. The CDR3 here is CASSPGGQGISEQYV. For the CDR3, the DNA is TGTGCCAGCAGTCCCGGGGGACAGGGTATCAGCGAGCAGTACGTC.

The chain links TRBV6-5 to TRBJ2-3, with 7 bases that match TRBD2. J lost 3 bases, V lost 7 bases, and 4 bases had no gene match. The CDR3 runs 13 residues. CDR1 and CDR2 (germline): MNHEY, SVGAGI. CDR3 protein: CASTTGGTDTQYF. The CDR3 region has the DNA TGTGCCAGCACCACGGGGGGTACAGATACGCAGTATTTT.

The rearrangement uses TRBV6-5 and TRBJ1-2; 10 bases are shared with TRBD1. From germline, CDR1 is MNHEY and CDR2 SVGAGI. V lost 6 bases, J lost 4 bases, and 5 bases stayed unmatched. This CDR3 spans 14 amino acids. CDR3 coding DNA: TGTGCCAGCAGAAGACAGGGGGCGGCCTATGGCTACACCTTC. The encoded protein is CASRRQGAAYGYTF.

There are many counts of this clone. In the same sample, other DNA sequences code for this CDR3. The chain employs TRBV18 and TRBJ2-7; possible D gene TRBD1, 6 bases. Looked up from germline, CDR1 is KGHSH and CDR2 is LQKENI. With 6 bases removed from V and 4 bases from J, the gap between germline ends came to 10 bases. This CDR3 comprises 12 residues. CDR3 sequence reads: CASSPDSYEQYF. CDR3 nucleotide sequence: TGTGCCAGCTCCCCGGACAGTTACGAGCAGTACTTC.

The rearrangement links TRBV7-7 to TRBJ2-1; D perhaps matches TRBD1 (6 bases). The CDR3 sequence is 13 residues long. The V and J ends lost 6 bases and 5 bases respectively, with 11 bases between them. CDR1 SSHAT and CDR2 FNYEAQ come from the germline V gene (reference sequence). DNA of the CDR3: TGTGCCAGCAGTTGGGGGCTCGACAATGAGCAGTTCTTC. This encodes CASSWGLDNEQFF.

The chain joins TRBV5-4 to TRBJ2-3, with D possibly being TRBD2 (7 bases). V lost 6 bases to trimming and J lost 3 bases, with 14 bases between them. Germline CDR1 and CDR2: SGHNT and YYREEE (reference sequence). The CDR3 runs 14 residues. This chain's CDR3 is CASTQGGGTDTQYF. In nucleotides, the CDR3 is TGTGCCAGCACCCAAGGGGGGGGGACAGATACGCAGTATTTT.

The chain employs TRBV6-5 and TRBJ1-2, with TRBD1 identical over 8 bases. Germline values: CDR1 MNHEY, CDR2 SVGAGI. The CDR3 runs 14 residues. V lost 5 bases and J lost 4; bases outside the gene matches: 6. CDR3 in DNA: TGTGCCAGCAGTAAAAGGGACAGGTTCTATGGCTACACCTTC. Protein product: CASSKRDRFYGYTF.

This clone was detected a few times. This chain joins TRBV2 and TRBJ1-1, with a possible D match to TRBD1 (5 bases). Trimming removed 6 bases from V and 5 bases from J, with 19 bases in between. The CDR3 spans 15 residues. Germline assignment: CDR1 SNHLY and CDR2 FYNNEI. In DNA, the CDR3 is TGTGCCAGCAGCCAAGATGCAGTTTGGGGGACTGAAGCTTTCTTT. Translation: CASSQDAVWGTEAFF.

This chain links TRBV5-4 with TRBJ2-4, with TRBD1 as a possible D gene (5 bases). In germline, CDR1 is SGHNT, CDR2 YYREEE (reference sequence). Trimming removed 4 bases at V and 6 bases at J, with 17 bases between. The CDR3 consists of 15 residues. CDR3 residues: CASSQSPGGANIQYF. The DNA for the CDR3 is TGTGCCAGCAGCCAATCACCGGGTGGGGCAAACATTCAGTACTTC.

The table lists this clone with a few counts. The CDR3 region is CASSLRAGSYEQYF. As DNA, the CDR3 is TGTGCCAGCAGCTTACGGGCGGGGTCCTACGAGCAGTACTTC. The V gene is TRBV7-9, the J gene TRBJ2-7, with D perhaps TRBD2 (6 bases). The CDR3 is 14 amino acids. Deletions cut 2 bases from V and 1 base from J, with 9 bases between. CDR1 and CDR2 from the germline V gene are SEHNR and FQNEAQ (reference sequence).

This clone showed up just a few times. The rearrangement links TRBV29-1 to TRBJ1-1; 10 bases map to TRBD1. The CDR3 has 14 residues. V dropped 6 bases and J dropped 4; count of bases not matched to a gene: 8. CDR1 and CDR2 from the germline V gene are SQVTM and ANQGSEA. The CDR3 DNA reads TGCAGCGTAGGACAGGGGGGTCCAAGCACTGAAGCTTTCTTT. Amino acid sequence: CSVGQGGPSTEAFF.

This clone was seen a few times. The chain has TRBV6-5 and TRBJ1-1; D gene uncertain. Trimming removed 0 bases from V and 8 bases from J, with 10 bases in between. CDR1 and CDR2 (germline): MNHEY, SVGAGI. CDR3 size: 13 residues. The CDR3 loop reads CASSYSISGEAFF. The CDR3 bases are TGTGCCAGCAGTTACTCGATTTCCGGAGAAGCTTTCTTT.